These T cell receptor beta chains were read from a single sample in a study of cytomegalovirus exposure and HLA in healthy donors. Repertoires were generated with immunoSEQ multiplex PCR, while TCRdb's copy carries only in-frame clones and drops some. The sample includes about 400,000 clones, roughly 90% seen only once; the top ten take roughly 0.83%. The source material was PBMCs. Receptors were obtained from a young woman in good health and CMV-seronegative. The CDR3 runs from the conserved cysteine through the conserved F or W. A D gene is named only where the DNA matches it firmly. Only some rows state a clone size, as once, few, many or a class for expanded clones.

>.|TRBJ2-7|TRBV23-1|.
TGCGCCAGCAGTTCGTGCGGGACTGCGTCCTACGAGCAGTACTTC
CASSSCGTASYEQYF
>.|TRBJ2-3|TRBV11-2|.
TGTGCCAGCACTAGGCGGATCACAGATACGCAGTATTTT
CASTRRITDTQYF
>.|TRBJ1-6|TRBV30|.
TGTGCCTGGAGTTTATTTGCACAGAGAAATTCACCCCTCCACTTT
CAWSLFAQRNSPLHF
>.|TRBJ2-2|TRBV15|.
TGTGCCACCAGCGGTCGGTCCGGGGAGCTGTTTTTT
CATSGRSGELFF
>TRBD1|TRBJ2-3|TRBV19|.
TGTGCCAGTAGTACTCAACCCTTTGGACAGGGAGGCCCCACAGATACGCAGTATTTT
CASSTQPFGQGGPTDTQYF
>TRBD1|TRBJ2-1|TRBV6-5|.
TGTGCCAGCAGAAAGGACAGGGTGGCCTACAATGAGCAGTTCTTC
CASRKDRVAYNEQFF
>TRBD2|TRBJ2-7|TRBV30|.
TGTGCCTGGACTAGCGGGAGGGCCTCGGGCGAGCAGTACTTC
CAWTSGRASGEQYF
>TRBD1|TRBJ1-5|TRBV13|.
TGTGCCAGCAGCTTAGGCCGGGGACAGAATCAGCCCCAGCATTTT
CASSLGRGQNQPQHF
>.|TRBJ2-5|TRBV29-1|.
TGCAGCGTGGGCGGGGGCGGGGGGACCCAGTACTTC
CSVGGGGGTQYF
>TRBD1|TRBJ2-7|TRBV12-5|.
TGTGCTAGTGGTCTATGGACAGGGGTTTGCGAGCAGTACTTC
CASGLWTGVCEQYF
>.|TRBJ1-2|TRBV4-1|once
TGCGCCAGCAGCCCCCTCGGGACTTTCTATGGCTACACCTTC
CASSPLGTFYGYTF
>TRBD1|TRBJ2-1|TRBV27|.
TGTGCCAGCAGTGACGGGACAGGGGGGGACAATGAGCAGTTCTTC
CASSDGTGGDNEQFF
>.|TRBJ2-3|TRBV4-1|.
TGCGCCAGCAGCCAAGATATCCCCTCTAGCACAGATACGCAGTATTTT
CASSQDIPSSTDTQYF
>TRBD2|TRBJ2-7|TRBV9|.
TGTGCCAGCAGCCCGGGACTAGCGGGAGTTATGAACGAGCAGTACTTC
CASSPGLAGVMNEQYF
>.|TRBJ1-2|TRBV10-3|.
TGTGCCATCAGCGCCGCAGTTTTGGCTCCTAACTATGGCTACACCTTC
CAISAAVLAPNYGYTF
>.|TRBJ1-3|TRBV10-1|.
TGCGCCAGCAGGGCTGACAGTGACTCTGGAAACACCATATATTTT
CASRADSDSGNTIYF
>.|TRBJ2-5|TRBV30|.
TGTGCCTGGAGTAGGGGGACCCTGCAGGCCCAGTACTTC
CAWSRGTLQAQYF
>TRBD1|TRBJ2-7|TRBV5-1|.
TGCGCCAGCAGCTTAAACAGGGGGCCCTACGAGCAGTACTTC
CASSLNRGPYEQYF
>.|TRBJ1-1|TRBV27|.
TGTGCCAGCAGTAGAGGGGCAGGGAGGGGGAACACTGAAGCTTTCTTT
CASSRGAGRGNTEAFF
>.|TRBJ2-1|TRBV5-1|.
TGCGCCAGCAGCCCACTCCCGCTAGCACAGGGGCAGTTCTTC
CASSPLPLAQGQFF
>.|TRBJ1-2|TRBV29-1|few
TGCAGCGTCTTCAAACCAGGGATAGGGCTAAAAGTTGGCTACACCTTC
CSVFKPGIGLKVGYTF
>.|TRBJ1-4|TRBV15|.
TGTGCCACCAGCAGAGATCTGGCGGATGAAAAACTGTTTTTT
CATSRDLADEKLFF
>.|TRBJ2-3|TRBV6-1|.
TGTGCCAGCAGTGAAGCCCAGGGGAGCACAGATACGCAGTATTTT
CASSEAQGSTDTQYF
>.|TRBJ2-7|TRBV28|.
TGTGCCAGCAGTTCCCACAGGGACGAGCAGTACTTC
CASSSHRDEQYF
>TRBD2|TRBJ2-7|TRBV11-2|.
TGTGCCAGCAACACAATCGGGACTAGCGGACACGAGCAGTACTTC
CASNTIGTSGHEQYF
>.|TRBJ1-2|TRBV28|once
TGTGCCAGCAGCTCGGGGGGATCAGGTAGCCTTGGCTACACCTTC
CASSSGGSGSLGYTF
>TRBD1|TRBJ1-1|TRBV6-6|.
TGTGCCAGCAAGAAACAGGGGGAAATGAACACTGAAGCTTTCTTT
CASKKQGEMNTEAFF
>.|TRBJ1-3|TRBV7-2|.
TGTGCCAGCAGCTTGGAGACAGGTTACTCCATATATTTT
CASSLETGYSIYF
>.|TRBJ1-5|TRBV4-1|.
TGCGCCAGCAGCCAAGCGGGAGGGGCGCGGAGCAATCAGCCCCAGCATTTT
CASSQAGGARSNQPQHF
>.|TRBJ1-1|TRBV27|.
TGTGCCAGCAGCCTAGCAGTAGCGCGTGAAGCTTTCTTT
CASSLAVAREAFF
>TRBD2|TRBJ2-2|TRBV6-4|.
TGTGCCAGCAGTAGGACTAGCCTTAACACCGGGGAGCTGTTTTTT
CASSRTSLNTGELFF
>.|TRBJ2-7|TRBV5-1|.
TGCGCCAGCAGCTTAGGAGGGAGTAAGGGCTACGAGCAGTACTTC
CASSLGGSKGYEQYF
>.|TRBJ2-7|TRBV10-1|.
TGCGCCAGCAGTGACCCGGACAACTCCTACGAGCAGTACTTC
CASSDPDNSYEQYF
>TRBD1|TRBJ2-5|TRBV27|.
TGTGCCAGCGGCGGCAGGGAGGAATTCCAGGGGGCGACCCAGTACTTC
CASGGREEFQGATQYF
>.|TRBJ1-1|TRBV30|few
TGTGCCTGGAGTCTTGCAGGGTTCACTGAAGCTTTCTTT
CAWSLAGFTEAFF
>.|TRBJ2-7|TRBV2|.
TGTGCCAGCAGTGAAACAGGATCCCGCGAGCAGTACTTC
CASSETGSREQYF